This T cell receptor (beta chain) emerged from a study of technical replicates of blood from several donors. Measured with immunoSEQ multiplex PCR; TCRdb has only the in-frame clones, and not every one. The sample yields over 50,000 clones, around 97% seen once. Germline CDR1 is MDHEN and CDR2 is SYDVKM. The V gene lost 3 bases and the J gene lost 0 bases, with 9 bases spanning the gap. The length of the CDR3 is 15 residues. The clonotype was recovered from a human donor in good health. The chain uses TRBV28 and TRBJ2-1, with no clear D. Specimen: T cells isolated from PBMCs. CDR3 amino acids: CASSLSASSYNEQFF. The CDR3 DNA reads as TGTGCCAGCAGTTTGAGCGCGAGCTCCTACAATGAGCAGTTCTTC.